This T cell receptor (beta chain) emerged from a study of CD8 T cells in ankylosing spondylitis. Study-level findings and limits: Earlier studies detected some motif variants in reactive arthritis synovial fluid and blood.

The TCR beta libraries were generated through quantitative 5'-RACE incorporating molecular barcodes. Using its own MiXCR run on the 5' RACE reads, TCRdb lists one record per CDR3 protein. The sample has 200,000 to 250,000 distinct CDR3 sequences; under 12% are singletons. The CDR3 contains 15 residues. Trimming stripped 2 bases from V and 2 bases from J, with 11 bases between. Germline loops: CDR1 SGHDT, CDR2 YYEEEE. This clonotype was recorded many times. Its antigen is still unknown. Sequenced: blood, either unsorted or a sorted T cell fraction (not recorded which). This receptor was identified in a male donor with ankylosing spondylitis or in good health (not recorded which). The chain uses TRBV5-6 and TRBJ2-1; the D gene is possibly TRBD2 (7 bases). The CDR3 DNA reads TGTGCCAGCAGCTTCGGGGAGGGGGCCTACAATGAGCAGTTCTTC. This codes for CASSFGEGAYNEQFF.